These 25 T cell receptor beta chains were all obtained from the same sample, sequenced in a study of CD8 T cells in ankylosing spondylitis. TCRdb passed the 5' RACE reads through MiXCR, listing each CDR3 protein once. Of some 130,000 distinct CDR3 sequences detected, approximately 7.4% appear once; the ten largest clones hold 9.5% to 15%. Sequencing was done on a sample of blood, either unsorted or a sorted T cell fraction (not recorded which). The receptors were sampled from a female donor with ankylosing spondylitis or in good health (not recorded which).

This sequence joins TRBV20-1 and TRBJ1-2; 11 bases match TRBD1. This CDR3 has 14 residues. Germline CDR1 reads DFQATT; CDR2 reads SNEGSKA (reference sequence). With V trimmed by 6 bases and J by 3 bases, 6 bases remained unmatched. As DNA, the CDR3 is TGCAGTGCCACCGGGACAGGGGGTGACTATGGCTACACCTTC. Translated, it gives CSATGTGGDYGYTF.

In its sample, this clonotype was seen many times. The chain joins TRBV13 to TRBJ2-1; 13 bases fit TRBD2. Trimming took 1 base from V and 3 from J; bases not matched to a gene: 18. The germline V gene has CDR1 PRHDT and CDR2 FYEKMQ (reference sequence). This CDR3 is built from 22 residues. The CDR3 DNA follows: TGTGCCAGCAGCTTAGAGGAACTAGCGGGGGGGCTCTCAGGTACCTACTACAATGAGCAGTTCTTC. It yields the protein CASSLEELAGGLSGTYYNEQFF. Using reference TRBV13 and TRBJ2-1 for the parts outside the CDR3, the full variable domain is AAGVIQSPRHLIKEKRETATLKCYPIPRHDTVYWYQQGPGQDPQFLISFYEKMQSDKGSIPDRFSAQQFSDYHSELNMSSLELGDSALYFCASSLEELAGGLSGTYYNEQFFGPGTRLTVL.

This clonotype was counted ten times or more. The chain has TRBV3-1 and TRBJ1-1; D gene unclear. Per germline, CDR1 LGHDT and CDR2 YNNKEL (reference sequence). This CDR3 spans 15 amino acids. Trimming removed 1 base at V and 5 bases at J, with 14 bases between. The CDR3 DNA reads TGTGCCAGCAGCCAAGGGGTGGGAGGGTTTACTGAAGCTTTCTTT. Its protein product is CASSQGVGGFTEAFF.

V is TRBV7-2 and J is TRBJ1-3; D is undetermined. Germline V CDR1 and CDR2: SGHTA, FQGNSA. Trimming shortened V by 2 bases and J by 0 bases, and 11 bases separated the two germline ends. The CDR3 has 16 residues. CDR3 DNA: TGTGCCAGCAGCTTATACGCCCGAAGCTCTGGAAACACCATATATTTT. Protein sequence: CASSLYARSSGNTIYF.

This clonotype was recorded at least ten times. The chain links TRBV20-1 to TRBJ1-1; possible D gene TRBD1, 5 bases. Germline CDR1 and CDR2: DFQATT and SNEGSKA (reference sequence). The CDR3 length is 14 residues. V gave up 1 base and J gave up 1 base, with 10 bases separating them. CDR3 in amino acids: CSARGGGPNTEAFF. The CDR3 nucleotides are TGCAGTGCTAGAGGGGGGGGACCGAACACTGAAGCTTTCTTT.

This clonotype occurred many times. This chain uses TRBV10-3 with TRBJ2-7; maybe TRBD1 (6 bases). The CDR3 is 14 residues long. Trimming left V 3 bases short and J 3 bases short, with 12 bases between. CDR1 is ENHRY and CDR2 is SYGVKD in the germline V gene. The CDR3 loop is CAISDWTENYEQYF. DNA for the CDR3: TGTGCCATCAGTGACTGGACAGAAAACTACGAGCAGTACTTC.

Many counts were recorded for this clonotype. The chain recombines TRBV10-3 with TRBJ1-5; perhaps TRBD1 as D (5 bases). The CDR3 is made up of 15 amino acids. Germline V CDR1 and CDR2: ENHRY, SYGVKD. V lost 3 bases and J 4 bases, leaving 13 bases between the germline ends. CDR3 in amino acids: CAISDWGESNQPQHF. The CDR3 region has the DNA TGTGCCATCAGTGATTGGGGGGAGAGTAATCAGCCCCAGCATTTT.

This clonotype occurred many times. This rearrangement joins TRBV7-2 to TRBJ2-5; 9 nucleotides line up with TRBD2. V was clipped by 4 bases and J by 2 bases; unmatched bases: 5. Germline V lookup: CDR1 SGHTA, CDR2 FQGNSA. The CDR3 has 15 residues. CDR3 loop: CASSSGSGGQETQYF. The CDR3 DNA is TGTGCCAGCAGCTCGGGTAGCGGGGGACAAGAGACCCAGTACTTC.

This clonotype appeared many times. The CDR3 protein is CASSRNRALRGNTIYF. CDR3 coding DNA: TGTGCCAGCAGTCGGAACAGGGCCTTGAGAGGAAACACCATATATTTT. The V and J genes are TRBV12-3 or TRBV12-4 and TRBJ1-3, with D tentatively TRBD1 (6 bases). The CDR3 covers 16 residues. The V and J ends lost 5 bases and 4 bases respectively, with 18 bases between them.

This chain links TRBV19 with TRBJ1-1, with D possibly TRBD1 on 6 matching bases. Trimming pared 3 bases from V and 7 bases from J, leaving 15 bases between. The V gene's germline CDR1 is LNHDA and CDR2 SQIVND (reference sequence). The CDR3 is 14 residues long. CDR3 DNA: TGTGCCAGTAGTATTGGGGGGCACGGGGATGAAGCTTTCTTT. It yields the protein CASSIGGHGDEAFF.

This clonotype was counted ten times or more. The chain is built from TRBV5-1 and TRBJ1-5, with D uncertain. Germline CDR1 and CDR2: SGHRS and YFSETQ. Trimming removed 0 bases at V and 9 bases at J, with 13 bases between. The CDR3 is 14 residues long. In DNA form, the CDR3 reads TGCGCCAGCAGCTTGGGACCGCGAGACGGGCCCCAGCATTTT. Its protein is CASSLGPRDGPQHF.

The table lists this clonotype with many counts. The chain employs TRBV12-3 or TRBV12-4 and TRBJ1-1; TRBD1 is a possible D gene (5 bases). V gave up 7 bases and J gave up 4 bases, with 16 bases separating them. The length of the CDR3 is 14 residues. The CDR3 loop reads CASNPSGGGTEAFF. The CDR3 coding sequence is TGTGCCAGCAACCCCTCGGGGGGGGGCACTGAAGCTTTCTTT.

This clonotype came up many times. The chain joins TRBV12-3 or TRBV12-4 to TRBJ1-1, with D possibly being TRBD1 (5 bases). This CDR3 region has 13 residues. Trimming left V 8 bases short and J 3 bases short, with 13 bases between. The CDR3 DNA reads as TGTGCCAGCTTGGCCAAGGGGTACACTGAAGCTTTCTTT. Its translation is CASLAKGYTEAFF.

This clonotype occurred a few times. The J gene is TRBJ2-3, the V gene TRBV3-1; TRBD2 agrees at 11 bases. This CDR3 contains 16 residues. The germline V gene has CDR1 LGHDT and CDR2 YNNKEL (reference sequence). The V segment lost 3 bases and the J segment 1 base; nucleotides outside the gene matches: 3. The CDR3 reads CASSHSLAGGTDTQYF. The DNA for the CDR3 is TGTGCCAGCAGCCATTCACTAGCGGGGGGCACAGATACGCAGTATTTT.

This clonotype was recorded many times. V is TRBV7-2 and J is TRBJ2-5; a weak D match, TRBD2 (5 bases). CDR1 SGHTA and CDR2 FQGNSA come from the germline V gene. The CDR3 extends over 16 amino acids. V was pared by 1 base and J by 5 bases, with 17 bases between. In DNA, the CDR3 is TGTGCCAGCAGCTTAGGGAGCTTGACCCGAGGGGAGACCCAGTACTTC. This sequence encodes CASSLGSLTRGETQYF.

This clonotype came up a few times. This rearrangement joins TRBV7-6 to TRBJ1-6, with 7 positions matching TRBD1. The CDR3 totals 15 residues. Germline V gene lookup returns CDR1 SGHVS and CDR2 FNYEAQ. V lost 5 bases, J lost 8 bases, and 9 bases stayed unmatched. CDR3 DNA: TGTGCCAGCAGCCTGGCGGGGACAGCCGATTCACCCCTCCACTTT. This gives the protein CASSLAGTADSPLHF.

The table lists this clonotype with many counts. This chain connects TRBV28 to TRBJ2-1, with 7 bases identical to TRBD1. This CDR3 contains 15 residues. Per the germline V gene, CDR1 is MDHEN and CDR2 is SYDVKM. Losses at the gene ends were 4 bases for V and 3 bases for J; bases not matched to a gene: 6. The CDR3 loop reads CASSSTGTDYNEQFF. In nucleotides, the CDR3 is TGTGCCAGCAGTTCAACCGGGACAGACTACAATGAGCAGTTCTTC.

The chain joins TRBV2 to TRBJ2-2; D call uncertain. The V gene lost 5 bases and the J gene lost 1 base, with 2 bases spanning the gap. The V gene's germline CDR1 is SNHLY and CDR2 FYNNEI. This CDR3 has 12 residues. The CDR3 bases are TGTGCCAGCAGTAAGAACACCGGGGAGCTGTTTTTT. It specifies CASSKNTGELFF.

This clonotype was picked up many times. This chain links TRBV6-1 with TRBJ1-6; no reliable D call. Germline CDR1 is MNHNS and CDR2 is SASEGT. V lost 7 bases and J lost 7, with 17 bases in between. The length of the CDR3 is 15 residues. This chain's CDR3 is CASNTLRRQNSPLHF. CDR3 nucleotides: TGTGCCAGCAACACCCTCCGAAGGCAAAATTCACCCCTCCACTTT.

This clonotype was recorded many times. The chain has TRBV6-4 and TRBJ2-1, with TRBD1 as a possible D gene (5 bases). This CDR3 is built from 14 residues. Per germline, CDR1 MRHNA and CDR2 SNTAGT. V lost 3 bases to trimming and J lost 7 bases, with 13 bases between them. Here the CDR3 reads CASSDGQGGNEQFF. The CDR3, as DNA: TGTGCCAGCAGTGATGGTCAGGGTGGGAATGAGCAGTTCTTC.

This clonotype was counted at least ten times. This chain connects TRBV9 to TRBJ2-7; tentatively, D is TRBD1 (6 bases). V was trimmed by 0 bases and J by 3 bases, leaving 13 bases between them. The CDR3 totals 15 residues. CDR1 is SGDLS, CDR2 YYNGEE, per germline. CDR3 sequence: CASSVATGQYYEQYF. CDR3 DNA sequence: TGTGCCAGCAGCGTAGCTACTGGACAGTACTACGAGCAGTACTTC.

In this sample, this clonotype turned up many times. The J gene is TRBJ2-1, the V gene TRBV12-3 or TRBV12-4, with a possible D match to TRBD2 (8 bases). The CDR3 covers 18 residues. V was shortened by 4 bases and J by 8 bases, with 27 bases between the two germline ends. The CDR3 DNA is TGTGCCAGCAGTTCCGAGACCGGGACTAGTCAGGGGGGGTATGAGCAGTTCTTC. As protein: CASSSETGTSQGGYEQFF.

This clonotype was observed many times. This chain joins TRBV4-3 and TRBJ2-1, with 10 positions matching TRBD2. Germline V gene sequence: CDR1 LGHNA, CDR2 YSLEER. This CDR3 has 16 residues. The junction had 4 bases not matched to a gene; V was cut back by 0 bases and J by 5 bases. The CDR3 protein is CASSQDVAGGNNEQFF. The CDR3 nucleotides read TGCGCCAGCAGCCAAGACGTAGCGGGGGGTAACAATGAGCAGTTCTTC.

This clonotype was observed many times. V and J are TRBV20-1 and TRBJ1-1; 10 bases fit TRBD1. CDR1 is DFQATT and CDR2 is SNEGSKA in the germline V gene (reference sequence). There are 18 residues in the CDR3. V shed 5 bases and J 5 bases; nucleotides not matched to a gene: 20. Here the CDR3 reads CSASLLTGTGAWRTEAFF. CDR3 coding DNA: TGCAGTGCTTCCCTCCTGACCGGGACAGGGGCTTGGAGGACTGAAGCTTTCTTT.

Ten or more counts support this clonotype. The V call is TRBV7-2, the J call TRBJ2-5; D is ambiguous. The CDR3 is 15 residues long. Germline V CDR1 and CDR2: SGHTA, FQGNSA. Deletions cut 5 bases from V and 6 bases from J, with 19 bases between. This CDR3 reads CASSRYVGLRKTQYF. The CDR3 DNA follows: TGTGCCAGCAGCAGATACGTGGGATTGAGAAAGACCCAGTACTTC.